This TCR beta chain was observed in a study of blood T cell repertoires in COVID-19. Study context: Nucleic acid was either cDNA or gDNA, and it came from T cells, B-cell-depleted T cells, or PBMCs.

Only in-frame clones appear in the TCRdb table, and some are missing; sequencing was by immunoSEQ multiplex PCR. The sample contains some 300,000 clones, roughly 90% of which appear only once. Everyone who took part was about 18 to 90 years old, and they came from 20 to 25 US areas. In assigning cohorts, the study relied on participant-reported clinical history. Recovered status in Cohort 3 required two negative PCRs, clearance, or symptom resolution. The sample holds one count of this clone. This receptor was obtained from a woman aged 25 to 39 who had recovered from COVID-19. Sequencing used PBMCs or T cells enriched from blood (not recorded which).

CDR3: CASSISGDHGYTF. The DNA for the CDR3 is TGTGCCAGTAGTATTTCAGGGGATCATGGCTACACCTTC. V is TRBV19 and J is TRBJ1-2; tentative D call: TRBD1 (6 bases). CDR3 length: 13 amino acids. The germline V gene encodes CDR1 LNHDA and CDR2 SQIVND (reference sequence). Trimming took 3 bases from V and 6 from J, leaving 11 bases between them.